The clone carrying this TCR beta chain was seen repeatedly, ten times or more. Its antigen is still unknown. CDR1 and CDR2 from the germline V gene are SQVTM and ANQGSEA. CDR3 length: 11 residues. V lost 6 bases to trimming and J lost 2 bases, with 6 bases between them. These data belong to a study of T cells in Graves' hyperthyroidism and ophthalmopathy. RNA transcripts served as the template for amplifying TCR beta CDR3 regions. Carried out on the TCR CDR3, a first-round RT-PCR used the HTBI primer set. Each CDR3 protein gets one entry after TCRdb re-called the multiplex PCR reads with MiXCR. The sample shows around 300,000 distinct CDR3 sequences, approximately 14% of them seen only once. Study-wide results and limits: Ophthalmopathy was predicted by the model a median of approximately 6 months ahead of onset.

The receptor was derived from a woman in her thirties or forties with Graves' hyperthyroidism. The V gene is TRBV29-1, the J gene TRBJ2-3; D unclear. The sample comprised blood. The CDR3 coding sequence is TGCAGCGTAACCCCCACAGATACGCAGTATTTT. It specifies CSVTPTDTQYF.